A single sample gave rise to the 29 T cell receptor beta chains below, sequenced in a study of T cell clonality in common variable immunodeficiency. The repertoire was sequenced with immunoSEQ multiplex PCR; TCRdb's copy has only in-frame clones and lacks some. The profile covers roughly 55,000 clones, none occurring a single time. The specimen sequenced was peripheral blood mononuclear cells. Receptors originate from a person aged 18 to 75 in good health.

Relative to its sample, this clone is medium-sized. Read sequence stops 3 residues before the CDR3 end, and the germline J gene provides the missing end. The chain carries TRBV10-1 and TRBJ1-6; 7 bases agree with TRBD1. The CDR3 is 14 amino acids. Looked up from germline, CDR1 is WNHNN and CDR2 is SYGVQD (reference sequence). With V trimmed by 2 bases and J by 8 bases, 3 bases remained unmatched. CDR3 region: CASSETGADSPLHF. The part of the CDR3 DNA that was read is TGCGCCAGCAGTGAGACAGGGGCGGATTCACCC.

Ten or more counts support this clone. The read terminates 3 residues ahead of where the CDR3 ends, so the germline J gene completes it. V and J are TRBV7-2 and TRBJ2-7; D not certain. The CDR3 runs to 12 residues. Germline CDR1 and CDR2: SGHTA and FQGNSA. V lost 4 bases, J lost 2 bases, and 6 bases lay in between. The part of the CDR3 DNA that was read is TGTGCCAGCAGCTCCCCAACCTACGAG. Translated: CASSSPTYE. The CDR3, in full, reads CASSSPTYEQYF.

This clone was seen a handful of times. The read terminates 3 residues ahead of where the CDR3 ends, so the germline J gene completes it. Additional DNA sequences in this sample encode the identical CDR3. V gene TRBV20-1 combines with J gene TRBJ2-7; 10 bases align to TRBD1. The CDR3 is 13 amino acids. J was trimmed by 3 bases and V by 6 bases; bases with no gene match: 5. Germline V gene sequence: CDR1 DFQATT, CDR2 SNEGSKA (reference sequence). This CDR3 reads CSATRDRGYEQYF. Partial CDR3 DNA: TGCAGTGCCACCCGGGACAGGGGCTACGAG.

This clone was picked up many times. The sequenced CDR3 bases are TGTGCCAGCAGCCCCCGAGAGGGCGATGAG. It codes for CASSPREGDE. The CDR3, in full, reads CASSPREGDEQFF. The chain combines TRBV7-6 with TRBJ2-1; D might be TRBD2 (5 bases). Read sequence stops 3 residues before the CDR3 end, and the germline J gene provides the missing end. CDR1 and CDR2 from the germline V gene are SGHVS and FNYEAQ. The CDR3 loop spans 13 amino acids. V lost 5 bases, J lost 8 bases, and 13 bases lay in between.

This clone was seen repeatedly, ten times or more. The read gets to within 3 residues of the CDR3 end, and the germline J gene fills in the rest. The J gene is TRBJ2-5, the V gene TRBV28, with 13 bases fitting TRBD2. Germline V gene lookup returns CDR1 MDHEN and CDR2 SYDVKM. The CDR3 has 18 residues. V was clipped by 6 bases and J by 4 bases; unmatched bases: 14. CDR3 protein: CASRVPGLAGLEGETQYF. Incomplete CDR3 DNA: TGTGCCAGCAGAGTCCCGGGACTAGCGGGACTGGAGGGAGAGACC. Full variable domain (missing parts from reference TRBV28 and TRBJ2-5): DVKVTQSSRYLVKRTGEKVFLECVQDMDHENMFWYRQDPGLGLRLIYFSYDVKMKEKGDIPEGYSVSREKKERFSLILESASTNQTSMYLCASRVPGLAGLEGETQYFGPGTRLLVL.

This clone occurred many times. The CDR3 extends 3 residues past the end of the read, so its final part is completed from the germline J gene. This chain uses TRBV19 with TRBJ2-1, with a possible D match to TRBD2 (7 bases). The germline CDR1 and CDR2 sequences are LNHDA and SQIVND (reference sequence). V gave up 7 bases and J gave up 4 bases, with 14 bases separating them. The CDR3 covers 14 residues. CDR3 residues: CASNGGRGYNEQFF. CDR3 DNA, as far as it was read: TGTGCCAGTAACGGTGGGAGGGGGTACAATGAG. Full variable domain (remainder filled in from reference TRBV19 and TRBJ2-1): DGGITQSPKYLFRKEGQNVTLSCEQNLNHDAMYWYRQDPGQGLRLIYYSQIVNDFQKGDIAEGYSVSREKKESFPLTVTSAQKNPTAFYLCASNGGRGYNEQFFGPGTRLTVL.

A few counts support this clone. The observed sequence ends 3 residues before the CDR3 terminus, with the missing tail filled in from the germline J gene. This rearrangement joins TRBV20-1 to TRBJ2-7, with no clear D. The germline V gene encodes CDR1 DFQATT and CDR2 SNEGSKA (reference sequence). This CDR3 has 14 residues. V lost 1 base to trimming and J lost 1 base, with 11 bases between them. The covered CDR3 bases are TGCAGTGCTAGAGCTGTTACTTATTCCTACGAG. It specifies CSARAVTYSYE. The CDR3 reads in full as CSARAVTYSYEQYF.

In its sample, this clone was seen many times. The DNA ends 3 residues before the CDR3 does, and the rest of the CDR3 is filled in from the germline J gene. This rearrangement joins TRBV2 to TRBJ1-2; 7 bases fit TRBD1. The CDR3 spans 14 residues. Germline CDR1 is SNHLY and CDR2 is FYNNEI. The CDR3: CARKPTGVLLSYTF. CDR3 bases read: TGTGCCAGAAAACCAACAGGGGTTCTTTTGAGC.

This clone has a count of ten or more. The read halts 3 residues ahead of the CDR3 end, with the missing end drawn from the germline J gene. The chain has TRBV15 and TRBJ1-2, with TRBD1 matching 9 bases. After removal of 4 bases from V and 7 bases from J, the junction contained 7 bases not matched to a gene. The CDR3 totals 14 residues. The germline V gene has CDR1 LNHNV and CDR2 YYDKDF (reference sequence). CDR3 DNA, as far as it was read: TGTGCCACCAGCATCGACAGGGGGTCATCTGGC. Translated, it gives CATSIDRGSSG. The CDR3 in full is CATSIDRGSSGYTF.

Ten or more counts support this clone. The CDR3 DNA, read in part, is TGTGCCAGCAGTTGGGCGACAGGGACCAATGAG. Translating it yields CASSWATGTNE. The full-length CDR3 reads as CASSWATGTNEQFF. The rearrangement links TRBV12-3 or TRBV12-4 to TRBJ2-1; 7 bases agree with TRBD1. The CDR3 extends 3 residues past the end of the read, so its final part is completed from the germline J gene. The ends lost 4 bases at V and 6 bases at J; junction bases unmatched: 6. The CDR3 spans 14 residues.

This clone has a count of ten or more. The observed sequence ends 3 residues before the CDR3 terminus, with the missing tail filled in from the germline J gene. The chain combines TRBV2 with TRBJ1-5; weak D call: TRBD1 (6 bases). The V gene lost 4 bases and the J gene lost 7 bases, with 11 bases spanning the gap. The CDR3 is 13 amino acids. Germline assignment: CDR1 SNHLY and CDR2 FYNNEI. This CDR3 reads CASSAPGEQPQHF. CDR3 bases read: TGTGCCAGCAGTGCCCCAGGGGAGCAGCCC.

This clone was counted at least ten times. Coverage ceases 3 residues before the CDR3 finishes, and the germline J gene fills in the end. V is TRBV19 and J is TRBJ2-7; 10 bases fit TRBD1. J lost 1 base, V lost 3 bases, and 3 bases had no gene match. The CDR3 contains 15 residues. CDR1 is LNHDA, CDR2 SQIVND, per germline (reference sequence). Here the CDR3 reads CASSIQGQGSYEQYF. The covered CDR3 bases are TGTGCCAGTAGTATTCAGGGACAGGGGTCCTACGAG.

Ten or more counts support this clone. The DNA ends 3 residues before the CDR3 does, and the rest of the CDR3 is filled in from the germline J gene. V usage is TRBV20-1 and J usage is TRBJ2-7; TRBD1 is a possible D gene (5 bases). Deletions cut 2 bases from V and 5 bases from J, with 22 bases between. Germline CDR1 is DFQATT and CDR2 is SNEGSKA (reference sequence). The CDR3 extends over 16 amino acids. The CDR3 spells CSARKGKLWVGDEQYF. The CDR3 bases that were read are TGCAGTGCTAGAAAGGGGAAATTGTGGGTTGGGGACGAG.

Details on this clone: The read stops 3 residues short of the end of the CDR3; the missing end is completed from the germline J gene. The V call is TRBV11-3, the J call TRBJ2-1, with 10 positions matching TRBD2. Germline loops: CDR1 SGHNT, CDR2 YENEEA. This CDR3 spans 14 amino acids. V lost 3 bases, J lost 4 bases, and 0 bases stayed unmatched. The CDR3 here is CASSLGLAYNEQFF. CDR3 DNA (partial): TGTGCCAGCAGCTTGGGACTAGCGTACAATGAG.

This clone appeared many times. With the read ending 3 residues before the CDR3 end, the germline J gene is used to fill in that end. The chain carries TRBV18 and TRBJ1-4, with TRBD1 matching over 8 bases. The CDR3 loop spans 17 amino acids. CDR1 and CDR2 (germline): KGHSH, LQKENI. J lost 7 bases, V lost 3 bases, and 13 bases had no gene match. CDR3 DNA, as far as it was read: TGTGCCAGCTCACCGACGGGGAGACAGGGGTTTGGTGAAAAA. This gives the protein CASSPTGRQGFGEK. The complete CDR3 reads CASSPTGRQGFGEKLFF. Combining the CDR3 with reference TRBV18 and TRBJ1-4 gives the whole variable domain NAGVMQNPRHLVRRRGQEARLRCSPMKGHSHVYWYRQLPEEGLKFMVYLQKENIIDESGMPKERFSAEFPKEGPSILRIQQVVRGDSAAYFCASSPTGRQGFGEKLFFGSGTQLSVL.

Ten or more counts support this clone. The read stops 3 residues short of the end of the CDR3; the missing end is completed from the germline J gene. The V gene is TRBV7-6, the J gene TRBJ2-2; D may be TRBD1 (5 bases). Germline V CDR1 and CDR2: SGHVS, FNYEAQ. The CDR3 length is 13 residues. The CDR3 spells CASSLGFDSLLFF. CDR3 DNA (partial): TGTGCCAGCAGCTTAGGATTTGACAGTTTG.

This clone was counted a few times. The read is 3 residues too short to cover the CDR3 end, so that end is filled in from the germline J gene. The V call is TRBV20-1, the J call TRBJ2-3; 9 bases are a match to TRBD1. This CDR3 has 14 residues. Germline V gene sequence: CDR1 DFQATT, CDR2 SNEGSKA (reference sequence). The J segment lost 5 bases and the V segment lost 4 bases, leaving 7 bases of the junction unmatched. This CDR3 is CSATGTGNQDTQYF. The sequenced CDR3 bases are TGCAGTGCTACCGGGACAGGGAATCAAGATACG.

The table lists this clone with many counts. The CDR3 is cut off 3 residues early in the read; its end comes from the germline J gene. The V gene is TRBV18, the J gene TRBJ2-3; possibly TRBD1 for D (6 bases). The germline gives CDR1 KGHSH, CDR2 LQKENI. Trimming took 1 base from V and 0 from J, leaving 11 bases between them. The CDR3 is made up of 16 amino acids. CDR3 protein: CASSPRQRGSTDTQYF. The CDR3 bases that were read are TGTGCCAGCTCACCACGGCAGAGGGGGAGCACAGATACG.

This clone was counted many times. The DNA ends 3 residues before the CDR3 does, and the rest of the CDR3 is filled in from the germline J gene. The rearrangement links TRBV29-1 to TRBJ2-7; perhaps TRBD1 as D (5 bases). Germline CDR1 and CDR2: SQVTM and ANQGSEA. The CDR3 spans 14 residues. Trimming removed 3 bases at V and 0 bases at J, with 12 bases between. The CDR3 reads CSVDFGQDSYEQYF. CDR3 bases read: TGCAGCGTTGATTTCGGACAAGACTCCTACGAG.

This clone came up many times. The read finishes 3 residues shy of the CDR3 end, and the germline J gene is used to complete it. The chain is built from TRBV20-1 and TRBJ1-5; 9 nucleotides match TRBD1. The CDR3 consists of 17 residues. V trimming: 1 base; J trimming: 5 bases; junction bases outside the gene matches: 12. Germline V CDR1 and CDR2: DFQATT, SNEGSKA (reference sequence). CDR3 sequence: CSARGGGGQGIYQPQHF. Incomplete CDR3 DNA: TGCAGTGCTAGAGGGGGGGGTGGACAGGGGATTTATCAGCCC.

Many counts were recorded for this clone. From the germline J gene comes the end of the CDR3, since the read stops 3 residues before it. V gene TRBV20-1 combines with J gene TRBJ1-3; no firm D call. V was shortened by 0 bases and J by 7 bases, with 19 bases between the two germline ends. Germline CDR1 DFQATT, CDR2 SNEGSKA (reference sequence). This CDR3 spans 16 amino acids. Here the CDR3 reads CSARDHGEAGRNTIYF. CDR3 bases read: TGCAGTGCTAGAGATCACGGGGAGGCGGGGAGGAACACC.

This clone has ten or more counts. The CDR3 reads CASSFGTRETLGTGELFF. The covered CDR3 bases are TGCGCCAGCAGCTTTGGGACAAGGGAAACTCTAGGCACCGGGGAG. This chain links TRBV5-1 with TRBJ2-2; maybe TRBD1 (6 bases). The read comes to an end 3 residues before the CDR3 does, leaving the germline J gene to fill in the end. CDR1 and CDR2 (germline): SGHRS, YFSETQ. The CDR3 has 18 amino acids. The V end lost 2 bases, the J end lost 4 bases, and 21 bases lay between the germline ends.

This clone came up many times. The read ends 3 residues before the CDR3 terminus; that terminus is restored from the germline J gene. The gene calls are TRBV12-3 or TRBV12-4 and TRBJ2-3, with 13 bases fitting TRBD2. The length of the CDR3 is 15 residues. The V and J ends lost 5 bases and 3 bases, in that order; junction bases with no gene match: 2. CDR3: CASSGTSGKTDTQYF. The part of the CDR3 DNA that was read is TGTGCCAGCAGTGGGACTAGCGGGAAGACAGATACG.

This clone showed up many times. Read data end 3 residues before the CDR3 end; the end is taken from the germline J gene. The chain employs TRBV19 and TRBJ1-6; 9 bases match TRBD1. Trimming at V came to 7 bases and at J to 10 bases, leaving 11 bases not matched to a gene. Germline V lookup: CDR1 LNHDA, CDR2 SQIVND (reference sequence). The CDR3 is 15 amino acids. CDR3 in amino acids: CASTPDRGGRSPLHF. The CDR3 DNA, read in part, is TGTGCCAGTACCCCGGACAGGGGAGGACGCTCACCC. The full variable domain, rest sourced from reference TRBV19 and TRBJ1-6, is DGGITQSPKYLFRKEGQNVTLSCEQNLNHDAMYWYRQDPGQGLRLIYYSQIVNDFQKGDIAEGYSVSREKKESFPLTVTSAQKNPTAFYLCASTPDRGGRSPLHFGNGTRLTVT.

This clone was counted ten times or more. The read halts 3 residues ahead of the CDR3 end, with the missing end drawn from the germline J gene. The rearrangement joins TRBV5-1 to TRBJ2-2, with TRBD1 matching 10 bases. V trimming: 4 bases; J trimming: 5 bases; junction bases outside the gene matches: 5. The CDR3 totals 15 residues. CDR1 is SGHRS and CDR2 is YFSETQ in the germline V gene. CDR3: CASSTGTGVTGELFF. Partial CDR3 DNA: TGCGCCAGCAGCACGGGGACAGGGGTAACCGGGGAG.

This clone was detected only a few times. The CDR3 end is not reached by the read, which stops 3 residues before it; the germline J gene fills it in. This chain connects TRBV2 to TRBJ1-5, with D tentatively TRBD1 (6 bases). Trimming stripped 7 bases from V and 1 base from J, with 11 bases between. CDR1 and CDR2 from the germline V gene are SNHLY and FYNNEI. There are 14 residues in the CDR3. The DNA read from the CDR3 is TGTGCCAGCACTGCGGACAGCAGCAATCAGCCC. Protein: CASTADSSNQP. Given in full, the CDR3 is CASTADSSNQPQHF.

This clone was counted at least ten times. The sequenced fragment ends 3 residues before the CDR3 boundary, so the rest is inferred from the germline J gene. The chain uses TRBV14 and TRBJ1-1; tentative D call: TRBD1 (5 bases). There are 16 residues in the CDR3. The V end lost 2 bases, the J end lost 0 bases, and 13 bases lay between the germline ends. Germline values: CDR1 SGHDN, CDR2 FVKESK. Here the CDR3 reads CASSQHTMTVNTEAFF. The DNA read from the CDR3 is TGTGCCAGCAGCCAACACACGATGACAGTGAACACTGAA. The full variable domain, rest sourced from reference TRBV14 and TRBJ1-1, is EAGVTQFPSHSVIEKGQTVTLRCDPISGHDNLYWYRRVMGKEIKFLLHFVKESKQDESGMPNNRFLAERTGGTYSTLKVQPAELEDSGVYFCASSQHTMTVNTEAFFGQGTRLTVV.

This clone came up many times. The DNA ends 3 residues before the CDR3 does, and the rest of the CDR3 is filled in from the germline J gene. V usage is TRBV20-1 and J usage is TRBJ2-7; unclear D gene. Germline-derived CDR1 and CDR2 are DFQATT and SNEGSKA (reference sequence). The CDR3 covers 15 residues. V lost 6 bases and J lost 0, with 18 bases in between. The CDR3 reads CSARYGGFDSYEQYF. CDR3 bases read: TGCAGTGCAAGGTACGGCGGTTTCGACTCCTACGAG.

This clone was recorded at least ten times. The read ends 3 residues before the CDR3 terminus; that terminus is restored from the germline J gene. The chain is built from TRBV18 and TRBJ2-3, with 7 bases that match TRBD2. CDR1 is KGHSH and CDR2 is LQKENI in the germline V gene. V was clipped by 5 bases and J by 1 base; unmatched bases: 9. The CDR3 is 16 residues long. This CDR3 is CASSSNQAGRTDTQYF. Partial CDR3 DNA: TGTGCCAGCTCATCGAATCAAGCGGGGCGCACAGATACG. Filled out from reference TRBV18 and TRBJ2-3, the complete variable domain reads NAGVMQNPRHLVRRRGQEARLRCSPMKGHSHVYWYRQLPEEGLKFMVYLQKENIIDESGMPKERFSAEFPKEGPSILRIQQVVRGDSAAYFCASSSNQAGRTDTQYFGPGTRLTVL.